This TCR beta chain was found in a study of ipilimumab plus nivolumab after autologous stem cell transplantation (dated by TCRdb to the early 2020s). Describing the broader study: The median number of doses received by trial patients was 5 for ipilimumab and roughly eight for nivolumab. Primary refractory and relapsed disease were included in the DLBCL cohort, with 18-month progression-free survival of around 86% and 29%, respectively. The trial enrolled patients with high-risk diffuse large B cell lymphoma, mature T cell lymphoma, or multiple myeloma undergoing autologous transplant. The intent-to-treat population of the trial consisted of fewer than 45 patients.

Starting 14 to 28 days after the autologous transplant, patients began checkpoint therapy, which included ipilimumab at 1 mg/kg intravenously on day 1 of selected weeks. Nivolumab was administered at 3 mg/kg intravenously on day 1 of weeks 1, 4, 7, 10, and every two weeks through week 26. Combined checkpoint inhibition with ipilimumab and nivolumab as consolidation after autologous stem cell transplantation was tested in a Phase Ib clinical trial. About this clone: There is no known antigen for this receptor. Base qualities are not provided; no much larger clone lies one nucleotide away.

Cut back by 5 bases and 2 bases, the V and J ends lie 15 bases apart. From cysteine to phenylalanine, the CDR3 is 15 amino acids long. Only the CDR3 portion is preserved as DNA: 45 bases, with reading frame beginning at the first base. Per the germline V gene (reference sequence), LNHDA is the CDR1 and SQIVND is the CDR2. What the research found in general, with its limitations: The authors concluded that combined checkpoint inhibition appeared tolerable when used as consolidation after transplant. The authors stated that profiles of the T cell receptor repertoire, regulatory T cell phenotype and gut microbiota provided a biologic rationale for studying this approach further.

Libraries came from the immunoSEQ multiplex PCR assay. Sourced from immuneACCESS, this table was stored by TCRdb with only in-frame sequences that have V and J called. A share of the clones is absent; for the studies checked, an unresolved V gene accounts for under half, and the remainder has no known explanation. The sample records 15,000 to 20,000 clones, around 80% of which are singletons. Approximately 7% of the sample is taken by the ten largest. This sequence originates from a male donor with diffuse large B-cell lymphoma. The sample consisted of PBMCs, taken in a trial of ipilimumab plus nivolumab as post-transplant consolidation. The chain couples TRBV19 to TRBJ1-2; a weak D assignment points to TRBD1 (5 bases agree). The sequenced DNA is TGTGCCAGTAGTTCCCCACGGGGGACGAACTATGGCTACACCTTC. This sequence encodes CASSSPRGTNYGYTF.